The 3 T cell receptor beta chains listed next were all sequenced from one sample in a study of T-cell memory formation after mild COVID-19. One entry per CDR3 protein, called by TCRdb with MiXCR from the 5' RACE reads. The sample holds fewer than 700,000 distinct CDR3 sequences; roughly 18% are singletons and the top ten take approximately 12%. Sequencing used PBMCs or a T cell subset sorted from them (not recorded which). All receptors derive from an adult woman who had mild COVID-19 (a few samples of this study predate the infection). Cell type and time point are not known.

This chain joins TRBV7-8 and TRBJ2-3; possible D gene TRBD2, 7 bases. The CDR3 loop spans 16 amino acids. The V gene lost 5 bases and the J gene lost 5 bases, with 20 bases spanning the gap. Per germline, CDR1 SGHVS and CDR2 FQNEAQ. CDR3 protein: CASSPRGLHSGDTQYF. The CDR3 DNA reads as TGTGCCAGCAGCCCCAGGGGACTACATTCAGGAGATACGCAGTATTTT.

In its sample, this clonotype was seen a few times. The chain employs TRBV19 and TRBJ1-2; 7 nucleotides match TRBD1. The germline CDR1 and CDR2 sequences are LNHDA and SQIVND (reference sequence). The CDR3 sequence is 14 residues long. The V and J ends lost 8 bases and 6 bases, in that order; junction bases with no gene match: 12. CDR3 region: CASDPGTEINGYTF. The CDR3 nucleotides are TGTGCCAGTGATCCTGGGACAGAAATCAATGGCTACACCTTC. The full variable domain, in which reference TRBV19 and TRBJ1-2 provide the parts outside the CDR3, is DGGITQSPKYLFRKEGQNVTLSCEQNLNHDAMYWYRQDPGQGLRLIYYSQIVNDFQKGDIAEGYSVSREKKESFPLTVTSAQKNPTAFYLCASDPGTEINGYTFGSGTRLTVV.

This clonotype occurred a few times. The chain joins TRBV6-6 to TRBJ1-6; 7 positions match TRBD1. The J segment lost 4 bases and the V segment lost 5 bases, leaving 5 bases of the junction unmatched. The CDR3 has 15 amino acids. Germline values: CDR1 MNHNY, CDR2 SVGAGI (reference sequence). CDR3: CASSLGTEYNSPLHF. For the CDR3, the DNA is TGTGCCAGCAGTCTCGGGACAGAGTATAATTCACCCCTCCACTTT.